The 14 T cell receptor beta chains listed next were all sequenced from one sample in a study of T cells in localized non-small cell lung cancer. Profiled with immunoSEQ multiplex PCR; TCRdb holds only in-frame clones, not every one. The profile shows approximately 41,000 clones, roughly nine tenths of them singletons. The sample consisted of peripheral blood, taken before any cancer treatment. The source of these receptors is a woman aged 18 to 49 with stage III lung adenocarcinoma.

The V and J genes are TRBV11-3 and TRBJ2-1, with D possibly TRBD2 on 6 matching bases. The V and J ends lost 0 bases and 9 bases respectively, with 6 bases between them. The CDR3 spans 12 residues. Germline lookup yields CDR1 SGHNT and CDR2 YENEEA. The CDR3 is CASSLEGGEQFF. CDR3 bases: TGTGCCAGCAGCTTAGAGGGGGGTGAGCAGTTCTTC.

The DNA for the CDR3 is TGCGCCAGCAGTGAGACTTTCCGGGACAGCTCCTACAATGAGCAGTTCTTC. Translating it yields CASSETFRDSSYNEQFF. V is TRBV10-1 and J is TRBJ2-1, with 7 bases lining up with TRBD1. Germline-derived CDR1 and CDR2 are WNHNN and SYGVQD (reference sequence). V lost 2 bases, J lost 0 bases, and 7 bases stayed unmatched. There are 17 residues in the CDR3.

V usage is TRBV18 and J usage is TRBJ1-6; D gene uncertain. There are 18 residues in the CDR3. Germline V gene data show CDR1 as KGHSH and CDR2 as LQKENI. V gave up 10 bases and J gave up 0 bases, with 22 bases separating them. CDR3 in DNA: TGTGCCACCTCCCGAAGGCCACCGAGCGACTCCTATAATTCACCCCTCCACTTT. Translated, it gives CATSRRPPSDSYNSPLHF.

V usage is TRBV4-2 and J usage is TRBJ2-3; TRBD2 matches 11 bases. CDR3 size: 16 residues. V lost 4 bases, J lost 2 bases, and 5 bases stayed unmatched. The germline V gene encodes CDR1 LGHNA and CDR2 YNFKEQ. The CDR3 is CASSRRLAGFTDTQYF. The CDR3 DNA sequence: TGTGCCAGCAGCCGCCGACTAGCGGGGTTCACAGATACGCAGTATTTT.

This clone was picked up a small number of times. This chain connects TRBV7-9 to TRBJ1-1, with D maybe TRBD1 (5 bases). Germline values: CDR1 SEHNR, CDR2 FQNEAQ (reference sequence). Trimming left V 3 bases short and J 7 bases short, with 12 bases between. The CDR3 sequence is 13 residues long. In DNA form, the CDR3 reads TGTGCCAGCAGCTTCGGGACCGCCTTTGAAGCTTTCTTT. It codes for CASSFGTAFEAFF.

This chain links TRBV5-1 with TRBJ2-5; 10 bases are shared with TRBD1. Germline V gives CDR1 SGHRS, CDR2 YFSETQ. V gave up 0 bases and J gave up 4 bases; unmatched junction bases: 3. The CDR3 loop spans 15 amino acids. The CDR3: CASSLAGTGAETQYF. The CDR3 coding sequence is TGCGCCAGCAGCTTGGCCGGGACAGGGGCAGAGACCCAGTACTTC. The variable domain in full, with the rest retrieved from reference TRBV5-1 and TRBJ2-5, is KAGVTQTPRYLIKTRGQQVTLSCSPISGHRSVSWYQQTPGQGLQFLFEYFSETQRNKGNFPGRFSGRQFSNSRSEMNVSTLELGDSALYLCASSLAGTGAETQYFGPGTRLLVL.

The genes are TRBV15 and TRBJ2-3, with D possibly TRBD2 on 5 matching bases. Between the trimmed V and J ends, which lost 3 bases and 2 bases, there was a span of 15 bases. This CDR3 is 16 amino acids long. Per the germline V gene, CDR1 is LNHNV and CDR2 is YYDKDF (reference sequence). Here the CDR3 DNA reads TGTGCCACCAGCAGGGCTAGACTACTGGACACAGATACGCAGTATTTT. Its translation is CATSRARLLDTDTQYF.

V is TRBV6-5 and J is TRBJ1-2, with 7 bases lining up with TRBD1. The CDR3 length is 14 residues. The junction had 6 bases not matched to a gene; V was cut back by 6 bases and J by 2 bases. Germline assignment: CDR1 MNHEY and CDR2 SVGAGI. CDR3 loop: CASRNKQGNYGYTF. The CDR3 DNA reads TGTGCCAGCAGAAACAAACAGGGGAACTATGGCTACACCTTC.

This chain uses TRBV18 with TRBJ1-6, with 7 bases aligning to TRBD1. The length of the CDR3 is 14 residues. Germline-derived CDR1 and CDR2 are KGHSH and LQKENI. J lost 6 bases, V lost 8 bases, and 7 bases had no gene match. The CDR3 is CASHQGVGNSPLHF. For the CDR3, the DNA is TGTGCCAGCCACCAGGGGGTGGGTAATTCACCCCTCCACTTT.

This sequence joins TRBV28 and TRBJ2-2; D might be TRBD1 (5 bases). The germline V gene encodes CDR1 MDHEN and CDR2 SYDVKM. V was pared by 4 bases and J by 6 bases, with 6 bases between. This CDR3 comprises 12 residues. Written as DNA, the CDR3 is TGTGCCAGCAGTTCAGGGTCCGGGGAGCTGTTTTTT. This translates into CASSSGSGELFF.

The chain uses TRBV18 and TRBJ2-7; 12 nucleotides align to TRBD2. Germline assignment: CDR1 KGHSH and CDR2 LQKENI. CDR3 length: 14 amino acids. The junction had 1 base not matched to a gene; V was cut back by 4 bases and J by 3 bases. CDR3 DNA: TGTGCCAGCTCACAGACTAGCGGGGGCTACGAGCAGTACTTC. Translating it yields CASSQTSGGYEQYF.

The rearrangement links TRBV18 to TRBJ1-1, with 12 bases identical to TRBD1. The CDR3 spans 13 residues. The ends lost 6 bases at V and 8 bases at J; junction bases unmatched: 4. Germline V gene lookup returns CDR1 KGHSH and CDR2 LQKENI. This CDR3 is CASSPGTGGEAFF. CDR3 coding DNA: TGTGCCAGCTCCCCCGGGACAGGGGGCGAAGCTTTCTTT.

This rearrangement joins TRBV9 to TRBJ1-1; D gene ambiguous. Germline V gene sequence: CDR1 SGDLS, CDR2 YYNGEE. The CDR3 runs 17 residues. Trimming removed 0 bases at V and 2 bases at J, with 17 bases between. The CDR3 sequence is CASSVATGDPRNTEAFF. CDR3 nucleotides: TGTGCCAGCAGCGTAGCTACTGGCGACCCGAGAAACACTGAAGCTTTCTTT.

The chain recombines TRBV10-3 with TRBJ2-2, with D possibly being TRBD2 (7 bases). CDR1 ENHRY and CDR2 SYGVKD come from the germline V gene. The CDR3 has 18 amino acids. With 10 bases removed from V and 3 bases from J, the gap between germline ends came to 27 bases. CDR3 residues: CATANFPGGQVDTGELFF. In DNA form, the CDR3 reads TGTGCCACCGCGAATTTCCCGGGGGGCCAGGTCGACACCGGGGAGCTGTTTTTT.